One and the same sample provided the 23 T cell receptor beta chains below, sequenced in a study of blood T cell repertoires in COVID-19 (dated by TCRdb to between 2020 and 2021). Library construction relied on the immunoSEQ multiplex PCR assay. Imported from immuneACCESS, the table was reduced by TCRdb to in-frame sequences with V and J called. These copies leave out some clones; in studies compared against another copy, an unresolved V gene accounts for under half, and the cause of the remainder is not known. Recorded for this sample are about 94,000 clones; about 80% of them occurred a single time. The leading ten clones occupy under 55% of the sample. The material sequenced was peripheral blood. The receptors stem from a human donor in a cohort sampled during active COVID-19.

This sequence joins TRBV9 and TRBJ2-5, with 7 bases lining up with TRBD2. V was clipped by 4 bases and J by 4 bases; unmatched bases: 7. The CDR3 extends over 14 amino acids. Germline loops: CDR1 SGDLS, CDR2 YYNGEE. For the CDR3, the DNA is TGTGCCAGCAGCTACAGCGGGGAGGGAGAGACCCAGTACTTC. Protein: CASSYSGEGETQYF. The variable domain in full, completed from reference TRBV9 and TRBJ2-5, reads DSGVTQTPKHLITATGQRVTLRCSPRSGDLSVYWYQQSLDQGLQFLIQYYNGEERAKGNILERFSAQQFPDLHSELNLSSLELGDSALYFCASSYSGEGETQYFGPGTRLLVL.

This clone was found once. The chain is built from TRBV3-1 (or the pseudogene TRBV3-2) and TRBJ2-1; TRBD2 aligns across 9 bases. V lost 1 base to trimming and J lost 9 bases; unmatched junction nucleotides: 22. The CDR3 is 20 amino acids. Germline V gene data show CDR1 as LGHDT and CDR2 as YNNKEL (reference sequence). The CDR3 here is CASSQGMAGRGSGRTGEQFF. CDR3 nucleotides: TGTGCCAGCAGCCAAGGAATGGCAGGCCGGGGTAGCGGGAGAACGGGTGAGCAGTTCTTC.

The V and J genes are TRBV19 and TRBJ2-3, with D perhaps TRBD1 (5 bases). The CDR3 covers 13 residues. Germline CDR1 is LNHDA and CDR2 is SQIVND (reference sequence). V gave up 6 bases and J gave up 4 bases, with 11 bases separating them. CDR3 bases: TGTGCCAGTAGCCGCCCAGGGCCAGATACGCAGTATTTT. This gives the protein CASSRPGPDTQYF.

This clone was seen once. V gene TRBV4-3 combines with J gene TRBJ2-2; 16 nucleotides line up with TRBD2. The germline V gene encodes CDR1 LGHNA and CDR2 YSLEER. The J segment lost 0 bases and the V segment lost 4 bases, leaving 5 bases of the junction unmatched. CDR3 length: 19 residues. CDR3 DNA sequence: TGCGCCAGCAGCCCTGGGACTAGCGGGAGGGTCCCGAACACCGGGGAGCTGTTTTTT. Protein: CASSPGTSGRVPNTGELFF.

A single count supports this clone. This sequence joins TRBV2 and TRBJ1-1; D possibly corresponds to TRBD1 (6 bases). CDR3 size: 13 residues. The ends were cut back, 4 bases at V and 5 bases at J, with 11 bases in the middle. From germline, CDR1 is SNHLY and CDR2 FYNNEI. CDR3: CASSVPGVTEAFF. The CDR3 DNA reads as TGTGCCAGCAGTGTACCAGGGGTGACTGAAGCTTTCTTT.

V is TRBV9 and J is TRBJ1-1, with D perhaps matching TRBD1 (5 bases). The germline V and J ends were trimmed by 3 bases and 0 bases, with 30 bases remaining between them. In germline, CDR1 is SGDLS, CDR2 YYNGEE. This CDR3 has 21 amino acids. The CDR3 bases are TGTGCCAGCAGCGATCAAACCAGGGAACGCTTACCGTCCGACATGAACACTGAAGCTTTCTTT. It codes for CASSDQTRERLPSDMNTEAFF.

The J gene is TRBJ1-1, the V gene TRBV28; possible D gene TRBD1, 5 bases. The germline V gene has CDR1 MDHEN and CDR2 SYDVKM. The CDR3 runs 18 residues. V lost 7 bases to trimming and J lost 5 bases, with 29 bases between them. The CDR3 protein is CASNTFYPREGAGTEAFF. The CDR3, as DNA: TGTGCCAGCAACACCTTTTATCCCAGGGAGGGTGCGGGAACTGAAGCTTTCTTT. Combining the CDR3 with reference TRBV28 and TRBJ1-1 gives the whole variable domain DVKVTQSSRYLVKRTGEKVFLECVQDMDHENMFWYRQDPGLGLRLIYFSYDVKMKEKGDIPEGYSVSREKKERFSLILESASTNQTSMYLCASNTFYPREGAGTEAFFGQGTRLTVV.

The rearrangement uses TRBV6-4 and TRBJ2-3, with a tentative D call TRBD2 (5 bases). V lost 4 bases and J 4 bases, leaving 12 bases between the germline ends. This CDR3 spans 14 amino acids. CDR1 MRHNA and CDR2 SNTAGT come from the germline V gene. The chain's CDR3 is CASSVGVPPDTQYF. The CDR3 DNA sequence: TGTGCCAGCAGTGTGGGAGTACCGCCAGATACGCAGTATTTT.

V gene TRBV21-1 combines with J gene TRBJ2-3; TRBD2, as called in the table, went unchecked against the DNA. TRBV21-1 is reported as a pseudogene. This CDR3 spans 18 amino acids. CDR3 in amino acids: CASSRASGRTQGSDTQYF. The CDR3 DNA reads as TGTGCCAGCAGTCGGGCTAGCGGGAGAACTCAGGGGTCAGATACGCAGTATTTT.

The chain carries TRBV2 and TRBJ2-7, with D perhaps TRBD1 (6 bases). Germline V gives CDR1 SNHLY, CDR2 FYNNEI. The CDR3 contains 13 residues. Deletions cut 1 base from V and 7 bases from J, with 11 bases between. The CDR3 sequence is CASSEDRVREQYF. CDR3 DNA: TGTGCCAGCAGTGAAGACAGGGTTCGTGAGCAGTACTTC.

This clone was counted between two and nine times. The chain couples TRBV19 to TRBJ2-1; possible D gene TRBD2, 5 bases. CDR3 length: 13 residues. CDR1 is LNHDA, CDR2 SQIVND, per germline (reference sequence). V was pared by 11 bases and J by 0 bases, with 11 bases between. Here the CDR3 DNA reads TGTGCCGCTAGCCAAAGCTCCTACAATGAGCAGTTCTTC. This encodes CAASQSSYNEQFF.

The V and J genes are TRBV29-1 and TRBJ2-1; 12 bases align to TRBD2. Germline CDR1 is SQVTM and CDR2 is ANQGSEA. The CDR3 runs 14 residues. Trimming took 7 bases from V and 7 from J; bases not matched to a gene: 8. The DNA for the CDR3 is TGCAGCGCCGCGACTAGCGGGAGTAAAAATGAGCAGTTCTTC. Its protein product is CSAATSGSKNEQFF.

This clone was seen only a few times. The rearrangement uses TRBV10-3 and TRBJ2-3, with 11 bases identical to TRBD2. The CDR3 is made up of 16 amino acids. With V trimmed by 5 bases and J by 5 bases, 9 bases remained unmatched. CDR1 is ENHRY and CDR2 is SYGVKD in the germline V gene. The DNA for the CDR3 is TGTGCCATCAGTTCTCGGGTAGCGGGAGGGCTAGATACGCAGTATTTT. Protein sequence: CAISSRVAGGLDTQYF.

This chain joins TRBV6-2 or TRBV6-3 and TRBJ2-7; 10 nucleotides align to TRBD2. The CDR3 contains 20 residues. Unmatched junction bases numbered 14, after V lost 0 bases and J lost 0 bases. The V gene's germline CDR1 is MNHEY and CDR2 SVGEGT. The CDR3 bases are TGTGCCAGCAGTTACTCGTCTAGGGTCAGCGGGAGGGAATCCTCCTACGAGCAGTACTTC. Its protein is CASSYSSRVSGRESSYEQYF.

The J gene is TRBJ2-1, the V gene TRBV12-3 or TRBV12-4, with D uncertain. Trimming left V 5 bases short and J 4 bases short, with 9 bases between. The CDR3 totals 13 residues. CDR3 loop: CASSGGTYNEQFF. In nucleotides, the CDR3 is TGTGCCAGCAGTGGCGGAACATACAATGAGCAGTTCTTC.

The genes are TRBV3-1 (or the pseudogene TRBV3-2) and TRBJ1-5; no clear D. Per the germline V gene, CDR1 is LGHDT and CDR2 is YNNKEL (reference sequence). The CDR3 length is 13 residues. Trimming removed 1 base from V and 7 bases from J, with 8 bases in between. The CDR3, as DNA: TGTGCCAGCAGCCAAGGTTTGGCCCAGCCCCAGCATTTT. Translating it yields CASSQGLAQPQHF.

J is TRBJ2-7 and V is TRBV4-1; 7 nucleotides match TRBD1. The CDR3 consists of 13 residues. Germline CDR1 and CDR2: MGHRA and YSYEKL. V shed 1 base and J 6 bases; nucleotides not matched to a gene: 3. For the CDR3, the DNA is TGCGCCAGCAGCCAAGTTTCAGGGGGCGAGCAGTACTTC. Amino acids: CASSQVSGGEQYF.

This clone was seen a single time. The V call is TRBV7-2, the J call TRBJ2-5, with D unclear. The length of the CDR3 is 12 residues. CDR1 and CDR2 (germline): SGHTA, FQGNSA. V lost 2 bases, J lost 5 bases, and 6 bases lay in between. CDR3 nucleotide sequence: TGTGCCAGCAGCTTAATAATGGAGACCCAGTACTTC. This sequence encodes CASSLIMETQYF.

The J gene is TRBJ2-1, the V gene TRBV4-3; TRBD2 matches 7 bases. Per the germline V gene, CDR1 is LGHNA and CDR2 is YSLEER. V was pared by 1 base and J by 6 bases, with 12 bases of the junction left unmatched. CDR3 length: 17 residues. DNA for the CDR3: TGCGCCAGCAGCCAAGTTATTGGGCTAGCGGATTTCAATGAGCAGTTCTTC. Translation gives CASSQVIGLADFNEQFF.

Only a few counts were recorded for this clone. The genes are TRBV19 and TRBJ2-3; perhaps TRBD1 as D (6 bases). Looked up from germline, CDR1 is LNHDA and CDR2 is SQIVND (reference sequence). Trimming removed 6 bases from V and 1 base from J, with 11 bases in between. The CDR3 loop spans 14 amino acids. The CDR3 region is CASSTGLGTDTQYF. The CDR3 nucleotides are TGTGCCAGTAGCACAGGGTTAGGCACAGATACGCAGTATTTT. Supplemented by reference TRBV19 and TRBJ2-3, the full variable domain reads DGGITQSPKYLFRKEGQNVTLSCEQNLNHDAMYWYRQDPGQGLRLIYYSQIVNDFQKGDIAEGYSVSREKKESFPLTVTSAQKNPTAFYLCASSTGLGTDTQYFGPGTRLTVL.

The chain combines TRBV5-1 with TRBJ2-6; no reliable D call. Deletions cut 0 bases from V and 2 bases from J, with 6 bases between. This CDR3 is 15 amino acids long. Germline V lookup: CDR1 SGHRS, CDR2 YFSETQ. CDR3 bases: TGCGCCAGCAGCTTGGCGGTCCCTGGGGCCAACGTCCTGACTTTC. This sequence encodes CASSLAVPGANVLTF. The entire variable domain, with the rest obtained from reference TRBV5-1 and TRBJ2-6, is as follows: KAGVTQTPRYLIKTRGQQVTLSCSPISGHRSVSWYQQTPGQGLQFLFEYFSETQRNKGNFPGRFSGRQFSNSRSEMNVSTLELGDSALYLCASSLAVPGANVLTFGAGSRLTVL.

This clone has a single count. This chain joins TRBV30 and TRBJ2-6; TRBD2 might be the D (5 bases). Trimming took off 2 bases at V and 3 bases at J, with 11 bases between the two ends. CDR1 and CDR2 (germline): GTSNPN, SVGIG (reference sequence). The CDR3 runs 15 residues. This CDR3 reads CAWSTGVGGANVLTF. CDR3 DNA sequence: TGTGCCTGGAGTACCGGGGTAGGTGGGGCCAACGTCCTGACTTTC.

V gene TRBV5-5 combines with J gene TRBJ2-3; 9 bases line up with TRBD2. V was clipped by 0 bases and J by 6 bases; unmatched bases: 11. The CDR3 is 17 amino acids. Germline CDR1 is SGHKS and CDR2 is YYEKEE (reference sequence). CDR3 nucleotide sequence: TGTGCCAGCAGCTTGGTGTCTAGCGGGACTCTTGGCGATACGCAGTATTTT. It specifies CASSLVSSGTLGDTQYF.